These 10 T cell receptor beta chains were all obtained from the same sample, sequenced in a study of post-analysis software for immune sequencing data. Their antigens are not known. General observations from the study: The five TRBV segments detected at higher frequency in patients than in controls included TRBV5-6, TRBV5-1 and TRBV20-1.

Sequencing libraries made from TCR beta cDNA carried unique molecular identifiers. TCRdb re-called the PCR reads with MiXCR, one entry per CDR3 protein. This sample yields around 260,000 distinct CDR3 sequences, of which 35% to 45% are seen a single time; 4% to 6% belongs to the top ten. Sequencing input: blood. The receptors originated from a girl aged 5-17 years with multiple sclerosis.

The CDR3 here is CSARDDRHSYEQYF. In DNA, the CDR3 is TGCAGTGCTAGAGACGACAGGCACTCCTACGAGCAGTACTTC. The J gene is TRBJ2-7, the V gene TRBV20-1; tentative D call: TRBD1 (6 bases). Germline-derived CDR1 and CDR2 are DFQATT and SNEGSKA (reference sequence). This CDR3 region has 14 residues. V gave up 0 bases and J gave up 0 bases, with 9 bases separating them.

The rearrangement joins TRBV24-1 to TRBJ1-5; D perhaps matches TRBD1 (5 bases). The germline CDR1 and CDR2 sequences are KGHDR and SFDVKD. This CDR3 has 15 amino acids. Trimming took off 3 bases at V and 3 bases at J, with 11 bases between the two ends. CDR3: CATSDRRVPNQPQHF. CDR3 bases: TGTGCCACCAGTGATCGCAGGGTACCCAATCAGCCCCAGCATTTT.

This clonotype was picked up many times. This sequence joins TRBV6-2 or TRBV6-3 and TRBJ1-1; D unresolved. The CDR3 is made up of 14 amino acids. The germline V and J ends were trimmed by 2 bases and 1 base, with 8 bases remaining between them. Per the germline V gene, CDR1 is MNHEY and CDR2 is SVGEGT. The CDR3 loop reads CASSYVPRNTEAFF. The CDR3 DNA is TGTGCCAGCAGTTACGTGCCCCGGAACACTGAAGCTTTCTTT.

Regarding this clonotype: A much larger clone differs by one base, so this may be a read error. This chain joins TRBV7-9 and TRBJ1-2; no reliable D call. In germline, CDR1 is SEHNR, CDR2 FQNEAQ (reference sequence). The CDR3 runs 13 residues. Trimming stripped 4 bases from V and 6 bases from J, with 12 bases between. The CDR3 bases are TGTGCCAGCAGCTCTACTGGGAGAGATGGCTACACCTTC. It specifies CASSSTGRDGYTF.

This clonotype came up many times. This chain connects TRBV29-1 to TRBJ1-5; no clear D. Per germline, CDR1 SQVTM and CDR2 ANQGSEA. CDR3 length: 12 residues. Trimming took off 4 bases at V and 1 base at J, with 5 bases between the two ends. In DNA, the CDR3 is TGCAGCGTTGGCGACAGCAATCAGCCCCAGCATTTT. Encoded protein: CSVGDSNQPQHF.

This clonotype was seen at least ten times. V and J are TRBV20-1 and TRBJ1-5; TRBD1 matches at 8 bases. Per the germline V gene, CDR1 is DFQATT and CDR2 is SNEGSKA (reference sequence). This CDR3 has 14 residues. The J segment lost 3 bases and the V segment lost 6 bases, leaving 7 bases of the junction unmatched. The DNA of the CDR3 is TGCAGTGCGACGACAGGGGAAGACAATCAGCCCCAGCATTTT. Translation: CSATTGEDNQPQHF.

This chain links TRBV12-3 or TRBV12-4 with TRBJ1-2; 7 bases align to TRBD1. Unmatched junction bases numbered 9, after V lost 4 bases and J lost 4 bases. The CDR3 sequence is 15 residues long. The CDR3 nucleotides are TGTGCCAGCAGTTCCACAGGGACAGAGCTCTATGGCTACACCTTC. As protein: CASSSTGTELYGYTF.

This chain links TRBV7-9 with TRBJ1-2, with 9 bases identical to TRBD1. V was clipped by 5 bases and J by 3 bases; unmatched bases: 13. The germline CDR1 and CDR2 sequences are SEHNR and FQNEAQ (reference sequence). The CDR3 is 17 amino acids. CDR3 sequence (DNA): TGTGCCAGCAGCGCCCGCTCGGGACAGGGACCGGACTATGGCTACACCTTC. Translated: CASSARSGQGPDYGYTF.

This clonotype was found many times. V usage is TRBV20-1 and J usage is TRBJ2-1; 10 bases match TRBD2. Germline values: CDR1 DFQATT, CDR2 SNEGSKA (reference sequence). The CDR3 sequence is 14 residues long. Losses at the gene ends were 1 base for V and 7 bases for J; bases not matched to a gene: 4. The CDR3, as DNA: TGCAGTGCTAGAGTGAGAGCGGGAGGGAATGAGCAGTTCTTC. Protein sequence: CSARVRAGGNEQFF.

In this sample, this clonotype turned up many times. The gene calls are TRBV18 and TRBJ2-3; perhaps D is TRBD1 or TRBD2 (5 bases each). CDR1 KGHSH and CDR2 LQKENI come from the germline V gene. Between the trimmed V and J ends, which lost 2 bases and 7 bases, there was a span of 10 bases. CDR3 size: 13 residues. For the CDR3, the DNA is TGTGCCAGCTCACCAGGGGACGATAATACGCAGTATTTT. The encoded protein is CASSPGDDNTQYF.